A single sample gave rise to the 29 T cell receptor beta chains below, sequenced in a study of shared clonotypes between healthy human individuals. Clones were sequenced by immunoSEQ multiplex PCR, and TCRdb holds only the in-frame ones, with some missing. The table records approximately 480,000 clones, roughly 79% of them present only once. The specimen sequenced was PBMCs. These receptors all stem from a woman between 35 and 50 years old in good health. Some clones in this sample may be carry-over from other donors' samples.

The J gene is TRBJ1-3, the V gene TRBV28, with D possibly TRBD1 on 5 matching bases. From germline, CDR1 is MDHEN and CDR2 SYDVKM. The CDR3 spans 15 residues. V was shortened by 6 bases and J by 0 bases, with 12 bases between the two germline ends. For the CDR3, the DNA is TGTGCCAGCAGCCCTGGGACCCACTCTGGAAACACCATATATTTT. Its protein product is CASSPGTHSGNTIYF. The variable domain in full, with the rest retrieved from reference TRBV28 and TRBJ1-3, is DVKVTQSSRYLVKRTGEKVFLECVQDMDHENMFWYRQDPGLGLRLIYFSYDVKMKEKGDIPEGYSVSREKKERFSLILESASTNQTSMYLCASSPGTHSGNTIYFGEGSWLTVV.

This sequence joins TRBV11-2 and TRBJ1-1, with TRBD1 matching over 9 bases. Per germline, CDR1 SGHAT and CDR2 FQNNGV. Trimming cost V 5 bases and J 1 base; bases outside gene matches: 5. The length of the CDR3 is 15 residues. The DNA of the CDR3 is TGTGCCAGCAGCCACGCGGACAGGGGGAACACTGAAGCTTTCTTT. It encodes CASSHADRGNTEAFF.

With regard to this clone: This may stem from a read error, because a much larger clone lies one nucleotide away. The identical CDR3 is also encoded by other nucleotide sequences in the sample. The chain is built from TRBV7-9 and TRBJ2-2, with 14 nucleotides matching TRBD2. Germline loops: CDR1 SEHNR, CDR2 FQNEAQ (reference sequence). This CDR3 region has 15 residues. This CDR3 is CASGGLAGGTGELFF. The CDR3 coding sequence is TGTGCCAGCGGTGGACTAGCGGGAGGCACCGGGGAGCTGTTCTTT.

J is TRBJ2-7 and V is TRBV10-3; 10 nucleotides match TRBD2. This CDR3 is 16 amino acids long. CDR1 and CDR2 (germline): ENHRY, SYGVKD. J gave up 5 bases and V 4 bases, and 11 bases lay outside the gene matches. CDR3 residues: CAISGRLAGAGDEQYF. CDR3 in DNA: TGTGCCATCAGTGGTCGGCTAGCGGGAGCCGGCGACGAGCAGTACTTC.

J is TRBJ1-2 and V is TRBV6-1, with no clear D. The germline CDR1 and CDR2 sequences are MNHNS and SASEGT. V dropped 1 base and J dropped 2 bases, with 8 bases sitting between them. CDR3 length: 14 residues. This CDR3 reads CASSEEGGNYGYTF. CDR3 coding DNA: TGTGCCAGCAGTGAAGAAGGCGGGAACTATGGCTACACCTTC.

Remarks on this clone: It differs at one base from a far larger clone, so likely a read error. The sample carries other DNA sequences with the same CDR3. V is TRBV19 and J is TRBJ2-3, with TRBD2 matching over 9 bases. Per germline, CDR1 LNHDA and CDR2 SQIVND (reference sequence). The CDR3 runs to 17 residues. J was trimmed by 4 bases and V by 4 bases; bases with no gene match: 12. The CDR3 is CASSRAPGLAGADTQYF. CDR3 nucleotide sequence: TGTGCCAGTAGTAGAGCCCCGGGATTAGCGGGAGCAGATACGCAGTATTTT.

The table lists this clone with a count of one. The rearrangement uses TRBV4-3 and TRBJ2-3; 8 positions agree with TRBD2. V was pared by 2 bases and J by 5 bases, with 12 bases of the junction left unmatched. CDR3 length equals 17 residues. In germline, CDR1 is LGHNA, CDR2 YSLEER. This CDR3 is CASSQIAGSLRGDTQYF. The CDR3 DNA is TGCGCCAGCAGCCAAATAGCGGGATCTTTGAGGGGAGATACGCAGTATTTT.

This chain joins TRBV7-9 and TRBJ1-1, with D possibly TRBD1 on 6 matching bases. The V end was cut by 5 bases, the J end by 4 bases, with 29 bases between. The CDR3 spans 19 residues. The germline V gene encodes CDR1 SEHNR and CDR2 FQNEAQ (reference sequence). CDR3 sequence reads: CASSPRPINQGRAITEAFF. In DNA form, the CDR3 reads TGTGCCAGCAGCCCTAGACCCATTAATCAGGGGCGCGCCATCACTGAAGCTTTCTTT.

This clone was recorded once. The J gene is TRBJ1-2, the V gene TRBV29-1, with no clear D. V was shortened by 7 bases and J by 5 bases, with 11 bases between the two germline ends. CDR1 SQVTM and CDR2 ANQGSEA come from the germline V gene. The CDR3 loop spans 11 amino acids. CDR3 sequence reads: CSALDLYGYTF. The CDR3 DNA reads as TGCAGCGCTCTCGACCTATATGGCTACACCTTC.

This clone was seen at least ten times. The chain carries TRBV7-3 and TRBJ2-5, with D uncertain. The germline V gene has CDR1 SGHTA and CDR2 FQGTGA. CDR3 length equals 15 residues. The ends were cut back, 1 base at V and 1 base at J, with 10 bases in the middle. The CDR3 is CASSLIGRFQETQYF. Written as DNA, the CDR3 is TGTGCCAGCAGCTTAATCGGGCGTTTCCAAGAGACCCAGTACTTC.

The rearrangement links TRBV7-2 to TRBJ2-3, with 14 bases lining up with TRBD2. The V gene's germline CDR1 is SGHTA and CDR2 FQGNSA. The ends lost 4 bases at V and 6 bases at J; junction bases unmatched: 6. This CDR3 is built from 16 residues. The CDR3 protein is CASSSGLAGDVDTQYF. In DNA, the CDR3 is TGTGCCAGCAGCTCGGGACTAGCGGGAGACGTGGATACGCAGTATTTT.

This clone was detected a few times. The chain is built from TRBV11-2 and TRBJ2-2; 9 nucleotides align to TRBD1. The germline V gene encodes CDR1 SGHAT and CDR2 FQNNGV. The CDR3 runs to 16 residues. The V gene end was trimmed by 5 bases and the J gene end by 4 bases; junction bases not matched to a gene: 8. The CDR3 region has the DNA TGTGCCAGCAGCCGGACAGGGGATGGGGGCACCGGGGAGCTGTTTTTT. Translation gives CASSRTGDGGTGELFF.

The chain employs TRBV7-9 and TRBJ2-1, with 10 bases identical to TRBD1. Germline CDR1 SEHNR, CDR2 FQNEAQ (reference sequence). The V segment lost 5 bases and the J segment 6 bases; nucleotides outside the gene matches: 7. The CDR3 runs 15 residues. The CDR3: CASSVRQGAPNEQFF. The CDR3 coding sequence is TGTGCCAGCAGCGTGCGACAGGGGGCACCCAATGAGCAGTTCTTC.

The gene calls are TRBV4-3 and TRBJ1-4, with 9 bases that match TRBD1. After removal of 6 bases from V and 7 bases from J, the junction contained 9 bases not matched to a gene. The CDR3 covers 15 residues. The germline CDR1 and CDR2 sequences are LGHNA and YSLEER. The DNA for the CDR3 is TGCGCCAGCAGGGGTTACAGGGGGCCGACTGAAAAACTGTTTTTT. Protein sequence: CASRGYRGPTEKLFF.

The CDR3 nucleotides read TGTGCCAGCAGCGCGACAGGGTTTGGAAACATTCAGTACTTC. Protein sequence: CASSATGFGNIQYF. The rearrangement uses TRBV9 and TRBJ2-4, with 7 bases fitting TRBD1. Germline trimming cut 3 bases from V and 6 bases from J; bases unmatched to any gene: 6. Germline V lookup: CDR1 SGDLS, CDR2 YYNGEE. The CDR3 consists of 14 residues.

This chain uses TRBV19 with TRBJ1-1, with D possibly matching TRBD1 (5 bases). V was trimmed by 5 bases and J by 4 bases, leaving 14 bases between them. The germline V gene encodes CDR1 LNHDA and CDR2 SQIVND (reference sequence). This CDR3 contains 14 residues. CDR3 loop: CASSSQGVGTEAFF. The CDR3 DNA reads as TGTGCCAGTAGTTCTCAGGGTGTGGGCACTGAAGCTTTCTTT.

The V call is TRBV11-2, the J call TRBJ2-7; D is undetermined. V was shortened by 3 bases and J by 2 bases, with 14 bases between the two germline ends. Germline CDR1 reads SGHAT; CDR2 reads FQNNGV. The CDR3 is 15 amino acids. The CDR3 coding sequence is TGTGCCAGCAGCTTTTTAAAGGGCCGGACCTACGAGCAGTACTTC. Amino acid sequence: CASSFLKGRTYEQYF.

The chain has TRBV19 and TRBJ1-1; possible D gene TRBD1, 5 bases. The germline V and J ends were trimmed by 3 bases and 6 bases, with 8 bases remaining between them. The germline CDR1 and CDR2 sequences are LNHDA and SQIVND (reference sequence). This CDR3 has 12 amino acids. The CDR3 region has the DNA TGTGCCAGTAGTATGGGACCCCCTGAAGCTTTCTTT. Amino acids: CASSMGPPEAFF.

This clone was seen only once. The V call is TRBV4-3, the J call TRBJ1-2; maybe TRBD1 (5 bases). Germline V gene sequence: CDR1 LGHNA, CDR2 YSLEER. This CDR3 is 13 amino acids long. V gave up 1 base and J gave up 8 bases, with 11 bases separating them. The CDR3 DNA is TGCGCCAGCAGCCAAGTGGGGGTGGGCGGCTACACCTTC. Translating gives CASSQVGVGGYTF.

CDR3 sequence: CASTPSGRENEQFF. The CDR3 region has the DNA TGTGCCAGCACCCCTAGCGGGAGGGAGAATGAGCAGTTCTTC. This chain uses TRBV4-2 with TRBJ2-1; 12 bases map to TRBD2. CDR1 is LGHNA, CDR2 YNFKEQ, per germline. CDR3 length: 14 residues. The V and J ends lost 7 bases and 7 bases, in that order; junction bases with no gene match: 5.

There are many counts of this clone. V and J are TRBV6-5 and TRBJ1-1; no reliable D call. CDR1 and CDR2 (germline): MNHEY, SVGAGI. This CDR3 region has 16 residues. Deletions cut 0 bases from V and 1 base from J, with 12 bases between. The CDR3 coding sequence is TGTGCCAGCAGTTACTCGGGCGGAGGACCGAACACTGAAGCTTTCTTT. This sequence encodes CASSYSGGGPNTEAFF.

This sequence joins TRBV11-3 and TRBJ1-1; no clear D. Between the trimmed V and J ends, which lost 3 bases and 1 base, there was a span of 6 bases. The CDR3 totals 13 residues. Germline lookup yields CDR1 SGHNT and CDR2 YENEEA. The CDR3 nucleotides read TGTGCCAGCAGCTTGGATGAGAACACTGAAGCTTTCTTT. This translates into CASSLDENTEAFF.

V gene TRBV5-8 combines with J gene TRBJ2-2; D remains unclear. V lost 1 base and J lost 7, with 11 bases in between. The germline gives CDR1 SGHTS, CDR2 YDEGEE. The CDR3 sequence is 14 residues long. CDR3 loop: CASSLFRWGGELFF. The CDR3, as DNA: TGTGCCAGCAGCTTGTTCCGGTGGGGCGGGGAGCTGTTTTTT.

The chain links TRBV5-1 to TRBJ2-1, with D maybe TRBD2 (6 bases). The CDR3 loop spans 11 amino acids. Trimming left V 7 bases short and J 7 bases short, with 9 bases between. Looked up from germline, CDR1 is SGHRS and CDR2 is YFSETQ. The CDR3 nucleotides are TGCGCCAGCGGGGGGAGGAATGAGCAGTTCTTC. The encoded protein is CASGGRNEQFF.

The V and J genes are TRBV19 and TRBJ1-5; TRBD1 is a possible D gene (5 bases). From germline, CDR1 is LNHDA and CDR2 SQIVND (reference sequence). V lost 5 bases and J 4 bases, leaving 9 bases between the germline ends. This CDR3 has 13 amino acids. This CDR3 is CASSLGANQPQHF. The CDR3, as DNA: TGTGCCAGTAGTTTAGGGGCGAATCAGCCCCAGCATTTT.

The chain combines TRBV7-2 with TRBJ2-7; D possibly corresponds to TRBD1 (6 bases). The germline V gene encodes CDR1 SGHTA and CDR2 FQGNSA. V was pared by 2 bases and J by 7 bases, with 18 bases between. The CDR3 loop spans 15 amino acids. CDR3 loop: CASSLRQGRIGEQYF. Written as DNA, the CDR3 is TGTGCCAGCAGCTTACGTCAGGGGCGTATCGGTGAGCAGTACTTC.

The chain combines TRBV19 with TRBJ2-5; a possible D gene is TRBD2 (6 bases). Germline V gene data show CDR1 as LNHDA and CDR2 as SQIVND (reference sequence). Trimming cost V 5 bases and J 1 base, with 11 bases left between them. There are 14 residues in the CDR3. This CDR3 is CASSFRRGQETQYF. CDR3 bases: TGTGCCAGTAGTTTTAGGAGGGGCCAAGAGACCCAGTACTTC.

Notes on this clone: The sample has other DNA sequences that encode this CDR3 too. CDR3 nucleotide sequence: TGTGCCAGCAGCAAACAGGGCTACGAGCAGTACTTC. Translating it yields CASSKQGYEQYF. The chain joins TRBV7-2 to TRBJ2-7; D is perhaps TRBD1 (6 bases). Trimming took 5 bases from V and 3 from J, leaving 8 bases between them. Germline assignment: CDR1 SGHTA and CDR2 FQGNSA. This CDR3 region has 12 residues.

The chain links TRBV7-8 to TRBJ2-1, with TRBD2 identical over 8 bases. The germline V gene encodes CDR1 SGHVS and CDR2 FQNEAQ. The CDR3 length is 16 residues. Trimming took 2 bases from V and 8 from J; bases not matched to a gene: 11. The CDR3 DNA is TGTGCCAGCAGCTTAAGGCTGGCTAGCGGGTCCCATGAGCAGTTCTTC. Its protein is CASSLRLASGSHEQFF.